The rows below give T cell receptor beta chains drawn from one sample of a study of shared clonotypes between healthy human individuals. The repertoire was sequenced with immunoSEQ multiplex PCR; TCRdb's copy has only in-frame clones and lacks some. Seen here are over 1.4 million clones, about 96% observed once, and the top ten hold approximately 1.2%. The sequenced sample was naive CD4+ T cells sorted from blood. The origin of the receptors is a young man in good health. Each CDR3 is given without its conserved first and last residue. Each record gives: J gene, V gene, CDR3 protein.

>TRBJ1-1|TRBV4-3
ASSQGRGRGKAF
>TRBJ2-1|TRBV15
ATSRVRGAGGYNEQF
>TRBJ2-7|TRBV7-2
ASGRLAGAYEQY
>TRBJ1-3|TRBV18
ASSPIETAGNTIY
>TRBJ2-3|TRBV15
ATSRPGEGTDTQY
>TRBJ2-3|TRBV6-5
ASRRAGEGDTQY
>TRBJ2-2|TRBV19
ASNREGTGELF
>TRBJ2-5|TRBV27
ASSIQKRAGRETQY
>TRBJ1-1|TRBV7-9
ASRERSSSEAF
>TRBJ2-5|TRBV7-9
ASSLGRETQY